This is a list of T cell receptor beta chains from one sample in a study of T cells after yellow fever vaccination. TCRdb re-analysed the 5' RACE reads in MiXCR, keeping a single row per CDR3 protein. Here the sample spans 200,000 to 300,000 distinct CDR3 sequences, 6% to 8% being singletons. This specimen was CD4+ T cells sorted from PBMCs, taken on the day of the yellow fever booster vaccination. The receptors were sampled from a young man who received the YFV17D yellow fever vaccine. CDR3s include the opening cysteine and the closing phenylalanine or tryptophan. D genes are given only for firm matches. Only some rows state a clone size, as once, few, many or a class for expanded clones.

TRBJ2-7 | TRBV14 | - | few | TGTGCCAGCAGCTCGGACATGTACCACGAGCAGTACTTC | CASSSDMYHEQYF
TRBJ2-5 | TRBV5-1 | - | many | TGCGCCAGCAGCCTAGAGGGGTGGACTCAAGAGACCCAGTACTTC | CASSLEGWTQETQYF
TRBJ2-1 | TRBV7-9 | TRBD2 | - | TGTGCCAGCAGCTCCCTTAGCGGGAGCGGAGAGGTTGGGCAGTTCTTC | CASSSLSGSGEVGQFF
TRBJ2-3 | TRBV11-3 | - | - | TGTGCCAGCAGTCACGGACTAAAGTTTACGCAGTATTTT | CASSHGLKFTQYF
TRBJ2-7 | TRBV11-2 | - | many | TGTGCCAGCAGCTTAGTCGTGGAGACCGAGCAGTACTTC | CASSLVVETEQYF
TRBJ2-7 | TRBV2 | - | many | TGTGCCAGCACGGGGGCCTACGAGCAGTACTTC | CASTGAYEQYF
TRBJ2-3 | TRBV5-1 | - | many | TGCGCCAGCAGCTTGGGTGTAGACACAGATACGCAGTATTTT | CASSLGVDTDTQYF
TRBJ1-2 | TRBV5-6 | - | many | TGTGCCAGCAACCGAAATATCCAGGGCTATGGCTACACCTTC | CASNRNIQGYGYTF
TRBJ2-5 | TRBV5-1 | - | - | TGCGCCAGCACTGGGAGTTCAGAGACCCAGTACTTC | CASTGSSETQYF
TRBJ2-1 | TRBV5-1 | - | - | TGCGCCAGCAGCCCACGTGGGGTTAGTGAGCAGTTCTTC | CASSPRGVSEQFF
TRBJ2-3 | TRBV20-1 | TRBD2 | many | TGCAGTGCTAGTGGGCGGAGGACGGTAGCGGGAGGCGATACGCAGTATTTT | CSASGRRTVAGGDTQYF
TRBJ2-2 | TRBV30 | - | - | TGTGCCTGGAGTACCCGACCCTCAGGCCCACGGGCCAGGAACACCGGGGAGCTGTTTTTT | CAWSTRPSGPRARNTGELFF
TRBJ2-5 | TRBV20-1 | - | - | TGCAGTGCCTTTAGTCCCGAAGAGACCCAGTACTTC | CSAFSPEETQYF
TRBJ1-6 | TRBV7-9 | - | - | TGTGCCAGCAGCGCAACAGGGAATTCACCCCTCCACTTT | CASSATGNSPLHF
TRBJ2-3 | TRBV20-1 | - | - | TGCAGTGCTAGCGGACGGGATTGGGACGCAGATACGCAGTATTTT | CSASGRDWDADTQYF
TRBJ2-7 | TRBV29-1 | - | few | TGCAGCGCAAGACAGGGAGGGGGCTACGAGCAGTACTTC | CSARQGGGYEQYF
TRBJ2-7 | TRBV5-1 | - | few | TGCGCCAGCAGCTTGGTTGGTCCCTTCTCCTACGAGCAGTACTTC | CASSLVGPFSYEQYF
TRBJ2-5 | TRBV28 | - | - | TGTGCCAGCAGTTTGACGGGAGGGGGCCCAGGGACCCAGTACTTC | CASSLTGGGPGTQYF
TRBJ2-1 | TRBV4-3 | - | many | TGCGCCAGCAGCCAAGGAAGGAGCAATGAGCAGTTCTTC | CASSQGRSNEQFF
TRBJ2-3 | TRBV6-5 | TRBD2 | - | TGTGCCAGCAGTTCGCCCTCCCGGACTAGCGGGATTAACACAGATACGCAGTATTTT | CASSSPSRTSGINTDTQYF
TRBJ2-7 | TRBV2 | - | many | TGTGCCAGCAGTCGGAACGAGCAGTACTTC | CASSRNEQYF
TRBJ2-2 | TRBV18 | - | many | TGTGCCAGCTCACCGCCTACAGCCACCGGGGAGCTGTTTTTT | CASSPPTATGELFF
TRBJ1-2 | TRBV7-2 | - | - | TGTGCCAGCAGCTTAGAAAGGCTATGGGGCTACACCTTC | CASSLERLWGYTF
TRBJ2-2 | TRBV30 | TRBD2 | few | TGTGCCTGGAGTACAACCTGGACTAGCGGCAAACTCGGGGAGCTGTTTTTT | CAWSTTWTSGKLGELFF
TRBJ2-5 | TRBV20-1 | TRBD2 | - | TGCAGTGCTTACCCCGGACTAGCTGTTCTTGAGACCCAGTACTTC | CSAYPGLAVLETQYF
TRBJ1-3 | TRBV29-1 | - | few | TGCAGCGTTGGGACAGCTGGAAACACCATATATTTT | CSVGTAGNTIYF
TRBJ2-5 | TRBV7-3 | TRBD2 | many | TGTGCCAGCAGCACCCAAGCGGGGACGCAAGAGACCCAGTACTTC | CASSTQAGTQETQYF
TRBJ2-1 | TRBV7-2 | TRBD1 | - | TGTGCCAGCAGCAGGACAGGAAGTGGGGTCAATGAGCAGTTCTTC | CASSRTGSGVNEQFF
TRBJ2-1 | TRBV4-3 | TRBD2 | many | TGCGCCAGCAGCCTCGATTGGACTAGCGGGTCCTACAATGAGCAGTTCTTC | CASSLDWTSGSYNEQFF
TRBJ1-1 | TRBV15 | - | many | TGTGCCACCAGCAGCAACGGGGCTGGCAGCACTGAAGCTTTCTTT | CATSSNGAGSTEAFF
TRBJ2-7 | TRBV23-1 | - | - | TGCGCCAGCAGTCCCTGGGGGGGGCCCTACGAGCAGTACTTC | CASSPWGGPYEQYF
TRBJ2-1 | TRBV7-8 | TRBD2 | few | TGTGCCAGCAGCGTAGCGGGAGTCTCCTACAATGAGCAGTTCTTC | CASSVAGVSYNEQFF
TRBJ1-1 | TRBV5-1 | TRBD1 | many | TGCGCCACCCAAGACAGGGAGGGTTCGAACACTGAAGCTTTCTTT | CATQDREGSNTEAFF
TRBJ2-2 | TRBV5-6 | - | few | TGTGCCAGCAGCGGCGTGGGGTCGGGCACCGGGGAGCTGTTTTTT | CASSGVGSGTGELFF
TRBJ1-4 | TRBV14 | - | many | TGTGCCAGCAGCTGGGCCTCTCCAACTAATGAAAAACTGTTTTTT | CASSWASPTNEKLFF
TRBJ2-6 | TRBV12-3/TRBV12-4 | TRBD1 | - | TGTGCCAGCACCACAGGGGTCGGGGCCAACGTCCTGACTTTC | CASTTGVGANVLTF
TRBJ2-1 | TRBV20-1 | - | few | TGCAGTGCTAGTCCAGCGACCTACAATGAGCAGTTCTTC | CSASPATYNEQFF
TRBJ2-7 | TRBV12-3/TRBV12-4 | TRBD2 | - | TGTGCCAGCAGTAACCCACGGACTAGCCTCTACGAGCAGTACTTC | CASSNPRTSLYEQYF